This T cell receptor beta chain was identified in a study of glioma-infiltrating T cells. CDR3 length: 16 residues. Germline V gene data show CDR1 as MGHRA and CDR2 as YSYEKL. The study's findings and limits: Gliomas, especially low-grade, showed above-expected tissue-blood divergence; non-neoplastic patients showed below.

Note on this clonotype: What it recognizes is unknown. Being one base from a much bigger clone, this may be a read error.

TCR alpha and beta CDR3 regions were amplified from RNA using iRepertoire nested multiplex PCR. Each CDR3 protein gets one entry after TCRdb re-called the multiplex PCR reads with MiXCR. The data contain over 100,000 distinct CDR3 sequences, under 30% of them singletons. The sequencing sample was made of glioma tissue, nonneoplastic brain tissue, or PBMCs (not recorded which). The sequence was collected from a human donor with low-grade glioma or glioblastoma, undergoing nonglioma brain surgery, or in good health (not recorded which). The V gene is TRBV4-1, the J gene TRBJ1-5; 10 nucleotides agree with TRBD1. CDR3 nucleotides: TGCGCCAGCAGCCAAGGACAGGGGGCGCGCAATCAGCCCAAGCATTTT. This translates into CASSQGQGARNQPKHF.